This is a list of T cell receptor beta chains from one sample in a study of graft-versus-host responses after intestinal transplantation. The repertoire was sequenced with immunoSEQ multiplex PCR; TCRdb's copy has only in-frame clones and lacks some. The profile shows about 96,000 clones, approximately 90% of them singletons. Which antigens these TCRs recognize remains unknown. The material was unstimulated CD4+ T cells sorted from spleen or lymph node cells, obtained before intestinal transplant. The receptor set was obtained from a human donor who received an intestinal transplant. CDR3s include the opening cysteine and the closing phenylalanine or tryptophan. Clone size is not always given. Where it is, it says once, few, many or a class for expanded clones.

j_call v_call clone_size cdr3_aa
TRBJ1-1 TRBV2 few CASSVSVRNTEAFF
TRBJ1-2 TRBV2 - CASTQGLYGYTF
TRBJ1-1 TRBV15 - CATSRATYVNTEAFF
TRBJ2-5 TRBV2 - CASSEGFTGIGRETQYF
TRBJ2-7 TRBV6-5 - CASSYSLTAYEQYF
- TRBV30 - CAYGLAGGYSYEQYF
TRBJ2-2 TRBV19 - CATGRLAGAQTGTGELFF
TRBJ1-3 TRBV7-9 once CASGLYMGNTIYF
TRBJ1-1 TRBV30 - CAWSVQGARNTEAFF
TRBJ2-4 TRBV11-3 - CASSFQGLAKNIQYF
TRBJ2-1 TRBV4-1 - CASSAQPGTGVFF
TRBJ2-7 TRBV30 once CAWSVPGTGGYEQYF
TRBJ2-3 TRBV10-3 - CAISPGTSGGTDTQYF
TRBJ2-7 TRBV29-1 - CSVAATGGYEQYF
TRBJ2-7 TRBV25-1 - CASISRWAIEIVEQYF
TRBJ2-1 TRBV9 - CASSVGGQSHNEQFF
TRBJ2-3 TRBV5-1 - CASSLNSGLAGAITDTQYF
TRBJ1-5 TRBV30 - CAWSGGDSRRVQHF
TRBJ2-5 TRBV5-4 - CASSLGSSGGEQETQYF
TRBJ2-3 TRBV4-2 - CASSQDMRLVTDTQYF
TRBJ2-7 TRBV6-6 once CASRPRTGSPIYEQYF
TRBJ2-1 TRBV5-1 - CASSLNRGGSSYNEQFF
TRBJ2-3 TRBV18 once CASSPTTSSTDTQYF
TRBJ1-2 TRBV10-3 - CAISGAGGGYGYTF
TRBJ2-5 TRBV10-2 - CASSVLAGEETQYF
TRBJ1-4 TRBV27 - CASSPRQGWETNEKLFF
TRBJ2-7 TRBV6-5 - CASSYSVLAGYYEQYF
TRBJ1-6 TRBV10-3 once CAISEEASNSPLHF
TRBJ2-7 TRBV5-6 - CASSLYRGKAYEQYF
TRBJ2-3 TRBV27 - CASSPTSEASTDTQYF
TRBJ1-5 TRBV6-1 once CASRAQGSPNQPQHF
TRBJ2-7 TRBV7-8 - CASSLAGLAGVYEQYF
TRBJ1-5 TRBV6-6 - CASSYTVLDSNQPQHF
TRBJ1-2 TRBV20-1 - CSARGVYGYTF
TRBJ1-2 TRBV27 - CASSPRRKTNYGYTF
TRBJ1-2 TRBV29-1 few CSAGGPSYGYTF
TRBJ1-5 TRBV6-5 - CASSDQTGNQPQHF
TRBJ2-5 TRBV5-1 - CASSETGRETQYF
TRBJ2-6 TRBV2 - CASIQGGTGANVLTF
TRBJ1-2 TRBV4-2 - CASSQDWTGAVHYGYTF
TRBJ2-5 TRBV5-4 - CASSLGGTSGRVAVTQYF
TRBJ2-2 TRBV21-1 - CACAGAEDIAGELFF
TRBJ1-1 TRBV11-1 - CASSWRAALNTEAFF
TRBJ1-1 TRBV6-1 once CASSEIAGVPFEAFF
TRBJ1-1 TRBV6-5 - CASSRTDMNTEAFF
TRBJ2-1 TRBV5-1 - CASSLGLAEYNEQFF
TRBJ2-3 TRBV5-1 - CASSLNRVDTDTQYF
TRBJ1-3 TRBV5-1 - CASSSGFSGNTIYF
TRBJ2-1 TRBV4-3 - CASSQDLILQGRTAVDEQFF
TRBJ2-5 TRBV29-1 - CSVGTSARQETQYF
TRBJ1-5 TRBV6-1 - CASSLTGNWPQHF
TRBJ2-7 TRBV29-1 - CSVTGTPQGRQYF
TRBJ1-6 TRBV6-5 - CASRPDRAYNSPLHF
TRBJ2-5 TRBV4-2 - CASSQISGGAQETQYF
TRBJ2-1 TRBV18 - CASSPDRDRIYNEQFF
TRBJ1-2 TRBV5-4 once CASSLETGYGYTF